Listed below are T cell receptor beta chains from one sample, sequenced in a study of T-cell reconstitution after alpha-beta-depleted transplantation in children. Each CDR3 protein gets one entry after TCRdb re-called the PCR reads with MiXCR. Here the sample spans about 640,000 distinct CDR3 sequences, approximately 12% being singletons. The specimen was PBMCs, mostly from graft donor cells, collected 360 days after TCRalphabeta/CD19-depleted stem cell transplant. The receptors were gathered from a male patient between 5 and 17 years old who had a stem cell transplant for acute myeloid leukemia, so the T cells may come from the graft donor. Both conserved end residues are trimmed from each CDR3.

V	J	CDR3
TRBV20-1	TRBJ2-2	SARGGSFPGELF
TRBV11-1	TRBJ2-1	ASRTSGSLGDEQF
TRBV6-2/TRBV6-3	TRBJ2-7	ASISPGTTYEQY
TRBV5-4	TRBJ2-5	ASSLRIGAGETQY
TRBV30	TRBJ2-2	AWSVAGIGRRLMTGELF
TRBV4-1	TRBJ1-2	ASSLRTLLGGGADFSRGYT
TRBV4-2	TRBJ2-7	ASSQDRRGPYSYEQY
TRBV20-1	TRBJ2-7	SATRFFYEQY
TRBV12-3/TRBV12-4	TRBJ2-7	ASSLGVGPSSYEQY
TRBV10-3	TRBJ1-2	AISEGLPANYGYT
TRBV6-2/TRBV6-3	TRBJ2-7	ASSYRIAGGSLYEQY
TRBV27	TRBJ2-7	ASSWTSGRDSSYEQY
TRBV7-2	TRBJ1-1	ASSLAPHSTEAF
TRBV12-3/TRBV12-4	TRBJ2-2	ASSLARQTNTGELF
TRBV20-1	TRBJ2-1	RHKKREGPYNEQF
TRBV5-6	TRBJ1-2	ASSWAWDSYGYT
TRBV7-2	TRBJ2-7	ASSRPGGNYEQY
TRBV29-1	TRBJ2-1	SVDRVNEQF
TRBV12-2	TRBJ2-7	ASRLVGGTGQFRNEQY
TRBV20-1	TRBJ2-5	SARDSLGTVPLGTQY
TRBV11-2	TRBJ2-1	ASSLDWGERHNEQF
TRBV9	TRBJ2-7	ASSVEGGDEQY
TRBV19	TRBJ1-5	ASSGGQINQPQH
TRBV28	TRBJ1-2	ASSTSRGQGYGYT
TRBV29-1	TRBJ2-4	SATDTYIQY